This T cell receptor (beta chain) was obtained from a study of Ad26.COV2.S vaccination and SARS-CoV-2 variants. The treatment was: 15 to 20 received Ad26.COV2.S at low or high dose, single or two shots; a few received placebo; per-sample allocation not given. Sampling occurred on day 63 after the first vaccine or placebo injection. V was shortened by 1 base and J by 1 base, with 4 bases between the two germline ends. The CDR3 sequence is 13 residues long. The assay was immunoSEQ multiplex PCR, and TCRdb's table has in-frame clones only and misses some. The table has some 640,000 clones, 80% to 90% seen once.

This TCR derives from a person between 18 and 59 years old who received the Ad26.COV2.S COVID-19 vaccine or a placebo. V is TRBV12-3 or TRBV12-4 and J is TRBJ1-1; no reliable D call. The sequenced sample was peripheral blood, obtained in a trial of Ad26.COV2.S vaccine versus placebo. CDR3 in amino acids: CASSLEKNTEAFF. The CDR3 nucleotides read TGTGCCAGCAGTTTAGAAAAGAACACTGAAGCTTTCTTT.